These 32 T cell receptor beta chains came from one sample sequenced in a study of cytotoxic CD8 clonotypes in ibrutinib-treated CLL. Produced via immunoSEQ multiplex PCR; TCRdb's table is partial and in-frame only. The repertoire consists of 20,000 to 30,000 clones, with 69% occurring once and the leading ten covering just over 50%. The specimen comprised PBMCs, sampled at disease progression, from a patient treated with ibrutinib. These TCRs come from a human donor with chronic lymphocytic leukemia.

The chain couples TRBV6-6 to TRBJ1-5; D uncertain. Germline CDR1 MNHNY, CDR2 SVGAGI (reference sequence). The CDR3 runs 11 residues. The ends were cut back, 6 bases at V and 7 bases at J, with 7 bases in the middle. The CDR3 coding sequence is TGTGCCAGCAGGGCGGAACAGCCCCAGCATTTT. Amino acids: CASRAEQPQHF.

The CDR3 sequence is CASSGTGGGRNGYTF. The CDR3, as DNA: TGTGCCAGCAGCGGAACAGGGGGCGGGCGCAATGGCTACACCTTC. This rearrangement joins TRBV9 to TRBJ1-2; 9 nucleotides match TRBD1. Per germline, CDR1 SGDLS and CDR2 YYNGEE. J gave up 6 bases and V 3 bases, and 9 bases lay outside the gene matches. The CDR3 consists of 15 residues.

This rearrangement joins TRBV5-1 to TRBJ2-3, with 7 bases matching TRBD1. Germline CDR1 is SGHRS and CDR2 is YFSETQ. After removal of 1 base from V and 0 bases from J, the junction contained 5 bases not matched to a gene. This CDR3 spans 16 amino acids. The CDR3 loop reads CASSLRGGRSTDTQYF. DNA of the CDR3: TGCGCCAGCAGCTTGAGAGGGGGCCGTAGCACAGATACGCAGTATTTT. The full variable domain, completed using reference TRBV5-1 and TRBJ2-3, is KAGVTQTPRYLIKTRGQQVTLSCSPISGHRSVSWYQQTPGQGLQFLFEYFSETQRNKGNFPGRFSGRQFSNSRSEMNVSTLELGDSALYLCASSLRGGRSTDTQYFGPGTRLTVL.

The CDR3: CASSQPSGENTIYF. CDR3 sequence (DNA): TGCGCCAGCAGCCAACCCTCGGGGGAGAACACCATATATTTT. The chain links TRBV4-1 to TRBJ1-3; D is perhaps TRBD1 (5 bases). Between the trimmed V and J ends, which lost 2 bases and 7 bases, there was a span of 12 bases. This CDR3 is built from 14 residues. The germline V gene has CDR1 MGHRA and CDR2 YSYEKL.

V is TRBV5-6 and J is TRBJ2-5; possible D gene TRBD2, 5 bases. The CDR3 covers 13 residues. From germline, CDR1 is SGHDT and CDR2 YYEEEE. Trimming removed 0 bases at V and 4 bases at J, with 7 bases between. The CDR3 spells CASSLVRVETQYF. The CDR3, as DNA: TGTGCCAGCAGCTTGGTGCGGGTAGAGACCCAGTACTTC.

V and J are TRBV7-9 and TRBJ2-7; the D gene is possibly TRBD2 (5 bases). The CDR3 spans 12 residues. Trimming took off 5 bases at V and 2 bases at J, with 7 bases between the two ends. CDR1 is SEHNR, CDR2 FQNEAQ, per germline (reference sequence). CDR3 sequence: CASSTLAYEQYF. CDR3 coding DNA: TGTGCCAGCAGCACACTAGCCTACGAGCAGTACTTC.

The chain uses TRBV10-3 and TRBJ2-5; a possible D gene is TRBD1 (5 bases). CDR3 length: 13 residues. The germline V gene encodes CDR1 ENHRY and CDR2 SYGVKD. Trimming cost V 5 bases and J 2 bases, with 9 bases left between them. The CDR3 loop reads CAISLDRQETQYF. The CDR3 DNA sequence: TGTGCCATCAGTCTAGACAGACAAGAGACCCAGTACTTC.

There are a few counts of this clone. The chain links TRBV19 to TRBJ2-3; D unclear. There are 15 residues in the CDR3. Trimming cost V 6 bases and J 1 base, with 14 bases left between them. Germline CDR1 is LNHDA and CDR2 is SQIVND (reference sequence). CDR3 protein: CASRVSNSRTDTQYF. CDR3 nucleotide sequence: TGTGCCAGTAGAGTCAGTAATTCTCGCACAGATACGCAGTATTTT.

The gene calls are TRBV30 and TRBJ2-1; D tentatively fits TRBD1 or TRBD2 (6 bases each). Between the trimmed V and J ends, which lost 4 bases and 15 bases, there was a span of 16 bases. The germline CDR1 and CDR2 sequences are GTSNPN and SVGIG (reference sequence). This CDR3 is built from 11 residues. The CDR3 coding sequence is TGTGCCTGGAACCACCAAGGGGGGCCGTTCTTC. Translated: CAWNHQGGPFF.

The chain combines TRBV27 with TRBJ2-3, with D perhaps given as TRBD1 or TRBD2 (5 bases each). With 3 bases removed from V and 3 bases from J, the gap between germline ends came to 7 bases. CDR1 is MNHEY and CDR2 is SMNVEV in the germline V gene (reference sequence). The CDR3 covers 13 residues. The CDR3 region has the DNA TGTGCCAGCAGTTTTGGGGGTACAGATACGCAGTATTTT. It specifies CASSFGGTDTQYF.

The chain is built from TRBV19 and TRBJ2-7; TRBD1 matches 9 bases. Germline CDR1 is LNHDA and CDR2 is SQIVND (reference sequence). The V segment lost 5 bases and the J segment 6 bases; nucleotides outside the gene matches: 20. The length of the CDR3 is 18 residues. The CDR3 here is CASSPTGQGWRTTGEQYF. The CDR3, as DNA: TGTGCCAGTAGTCCTACGGGACAGGGATGGCGTACTACGGGCGAGCAGTACTTC.

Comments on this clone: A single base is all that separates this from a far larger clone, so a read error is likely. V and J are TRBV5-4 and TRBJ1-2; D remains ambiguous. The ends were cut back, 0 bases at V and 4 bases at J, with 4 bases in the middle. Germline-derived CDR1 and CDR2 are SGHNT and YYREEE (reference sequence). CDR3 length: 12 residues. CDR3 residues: CASSLDTYGYTF. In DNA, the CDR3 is TGTGCCAGCAGCTTGGATACCTATGGCTACACCTTC.

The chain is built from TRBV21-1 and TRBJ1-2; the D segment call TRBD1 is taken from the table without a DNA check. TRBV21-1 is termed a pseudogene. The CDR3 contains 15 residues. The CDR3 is CASSTAGDRGYGYTF. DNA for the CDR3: TGTGCCAGCAGCACCGCCGGGGACAGGGGCTATGGCTACACCTTC.

CDR3: CASSPTGDTDTQYF. The CDR3 DNA follows: TGTGCCAGCTCACCGACAGGAGACACAGATACGCAGTATTTT. J is TRBJ2-3 and V is TRBV18, with a tentative D call TRBD1 (6 bases). Trimming shortened V by 3 bases and J by 2 bases, and 9 bases separated the two germline ends. Germline CDR1 and CDR2: KGHSH and LQKENI. CDR3 length: 14 amino acids.

CDR3 DNA: TGCGCCAGCAGCTTTCGGGGCCCGAGCTCCTATAATTCACCCCTCCACTTT. This codes for CASSFRGPSSYNSPLHF. The chain uses TRBV5-1 and TRBJ1-6; maybe TRBD1 (5 bases). Germline CDR1 and CDR2: SGHRS and YFSETQ. This CDR3 spans 17 amino acids. Trimming pared 2 bases from V and 0 bases from J, leaving 12 bases between. The full variable domain, completed using reference TRBV5-1 and TRBJ1-6, is KAGVTQTPRYLIKTRGQQVTLSCSPISGHRSVSWYQQTPGQGLQFLFEYFSETQRNKGNFPGRFSGRQFSNSRSEMNVSTLELGDSALYLCASSFRGPSSYNSPLHFGNGTRLTVT.

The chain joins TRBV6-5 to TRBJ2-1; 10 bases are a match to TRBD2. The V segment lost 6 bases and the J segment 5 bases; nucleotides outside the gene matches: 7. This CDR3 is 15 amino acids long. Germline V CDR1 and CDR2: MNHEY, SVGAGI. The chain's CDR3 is CASRTVAGGHNEQFF. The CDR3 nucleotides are TGTGCCAGCAGGACGGTAGCGGGGGGCCACAATGAGCAGTTCTTC.

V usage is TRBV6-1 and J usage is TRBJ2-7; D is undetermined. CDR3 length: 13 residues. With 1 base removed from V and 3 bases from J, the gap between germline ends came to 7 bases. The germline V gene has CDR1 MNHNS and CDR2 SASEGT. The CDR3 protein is CASSEGPSYEQYF. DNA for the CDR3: TGTGCCAGCAGTGAAGGTCCAAGCTACGAGCAGTACTTC.

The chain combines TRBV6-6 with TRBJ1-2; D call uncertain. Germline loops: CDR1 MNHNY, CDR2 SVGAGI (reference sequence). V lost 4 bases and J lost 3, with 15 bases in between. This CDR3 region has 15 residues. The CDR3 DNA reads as TGTGCCAGCAGTTCCGTTCATCGCCTTGACTATGGCTACACCTTC. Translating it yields CASSSVHRLDYGYTF.

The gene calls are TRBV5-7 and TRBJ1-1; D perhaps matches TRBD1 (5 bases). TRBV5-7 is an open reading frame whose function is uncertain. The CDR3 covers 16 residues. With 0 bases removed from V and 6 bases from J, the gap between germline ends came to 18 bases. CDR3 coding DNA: TGTGCCAGCAGCTTGGCGGAGGTGACAGTCAGGCCTGAAGCTTTCTTT. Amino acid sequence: CASSLAEVTVRPEAFF.

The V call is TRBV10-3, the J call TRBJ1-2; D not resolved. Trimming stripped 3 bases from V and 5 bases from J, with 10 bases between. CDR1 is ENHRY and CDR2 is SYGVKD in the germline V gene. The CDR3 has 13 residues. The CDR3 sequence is CAISDSAGYGYTF. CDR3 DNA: TGTGCCATCAGTGACTCCGCGGGGTATGGCTACACCTTC.

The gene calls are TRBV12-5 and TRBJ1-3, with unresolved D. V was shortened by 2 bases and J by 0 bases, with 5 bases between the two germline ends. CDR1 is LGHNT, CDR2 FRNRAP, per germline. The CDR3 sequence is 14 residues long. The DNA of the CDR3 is TGTGCTAGTGGTTTGCGGCACTCTGGAAACACCATATATTTT. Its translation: CASGLRHSGNTIYF.

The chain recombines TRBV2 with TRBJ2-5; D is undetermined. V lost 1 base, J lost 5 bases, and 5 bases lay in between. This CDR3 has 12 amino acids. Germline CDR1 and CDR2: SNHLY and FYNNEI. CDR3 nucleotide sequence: TGTGCCAGCAGTGAAGATAGTGAGACCCAGTACTTC. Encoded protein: CASSEDSETQYF. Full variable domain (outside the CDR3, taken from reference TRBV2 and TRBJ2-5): EPEVTQTPSHQVTQMGQEVILRCVPISNHLYFYWYRQILGQKVEFLVSFYNNEISEKSEIFDDQFSVERPDGSNFTLKIRSTKLEDSAMYFCASSEDSETQYFGPGTRLLVL.

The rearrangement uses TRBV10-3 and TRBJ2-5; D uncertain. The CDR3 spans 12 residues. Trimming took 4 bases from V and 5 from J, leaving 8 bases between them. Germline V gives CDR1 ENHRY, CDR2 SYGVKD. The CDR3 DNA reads TGTGCCATCAGTGCGGACGTGGAGACCCAGTACTTC. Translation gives CAISADVETQYF.

CDR3 coding DNA: TGTGCCAGCAGCTTAATCCCGGACAGGGTCAGGGAGACCCAGTACTTC. Amino acid sequence: CASSLIPDRVRETQYF. The J gene is TRBJ2-5, the V gene TRBV7-6; 8 nucleotides agree with TRBD1. The J segment lost 5 bases and the V segment lost 2 bases, leaving 10 bases of the junction unmatched. The CDR3 sequence is 16 residues long. Looked up from germline, CDR1 is SGHVS and CDR2 is FNYEAQ.

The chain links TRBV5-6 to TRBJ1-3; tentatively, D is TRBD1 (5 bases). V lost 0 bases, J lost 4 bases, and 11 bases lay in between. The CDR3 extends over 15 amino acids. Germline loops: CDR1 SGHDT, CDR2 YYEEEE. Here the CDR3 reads CASSLGQGAGNTIYF. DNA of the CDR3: TGTGCCAGCAGCTTGGGGCAGGGTGCAGGAAACACCATATATTTT.

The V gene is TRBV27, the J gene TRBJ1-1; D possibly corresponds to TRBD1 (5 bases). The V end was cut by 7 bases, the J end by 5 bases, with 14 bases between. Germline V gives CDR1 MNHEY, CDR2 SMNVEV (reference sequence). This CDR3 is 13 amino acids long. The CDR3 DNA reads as TGTGCCAGCAAATCAATACGGGGGACTGAAGCTTTCTTT. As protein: CASKSIRGTEAFF.

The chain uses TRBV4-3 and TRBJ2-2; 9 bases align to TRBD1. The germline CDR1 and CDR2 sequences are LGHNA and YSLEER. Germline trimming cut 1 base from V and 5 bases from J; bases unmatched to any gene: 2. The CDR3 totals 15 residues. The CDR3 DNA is TGCGCCAGCAGCCAAGGGACAGGGGTAACCGGGGAGCTGTTTTTT. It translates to CASSQGTGVTGELFF.

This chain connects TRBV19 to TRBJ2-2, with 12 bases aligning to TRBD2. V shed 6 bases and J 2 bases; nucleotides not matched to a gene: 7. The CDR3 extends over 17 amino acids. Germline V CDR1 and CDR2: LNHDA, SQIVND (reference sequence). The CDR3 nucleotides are TGTGCCAGTAGGAGACTAGCGGGGGCCATAAACACCGGGGAGCTGTTTTTT. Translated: CASRRLAGAINTGELFF.

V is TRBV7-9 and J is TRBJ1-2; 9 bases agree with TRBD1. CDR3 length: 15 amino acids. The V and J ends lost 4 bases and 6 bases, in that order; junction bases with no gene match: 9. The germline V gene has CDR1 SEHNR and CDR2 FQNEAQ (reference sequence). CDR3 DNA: TGTGCCAGCAGCTCCCCGGACAGGGGAGTAGATGGCTACACCTTC. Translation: CASSSPDRGVDGYTF.

CDR3 nucleotides: TGTGCCAGCAGTCTACTAGCGGGGGTCCAAGAGACCCAGTACTTC. Translating it yields CASSLLAGVQETQYF. J is TRBJ2-5 and V is TRBV7-9; 11 bases line up with TRBD2. With V trimmed by 6 bases and J by 1 base, 4 bases remained unmatched. The CDR3 extends over 15 amino acids. The V gene's germline CDR1 is SEHNR and CDR2 FQNEAQ (reference sequence). The complete variable domain, with remaining parts taken from reference TRBV7-9 and TRBJ2-5, reads DTGVSQNPRHKITKRGQNVTFRCDPISEHNRLYWYRQTLGQGPEFLTYFQNEAQLEKSRLLSDRFSAERPKGSFSTLEIQRTEQGDSAMYLCASSLLAGVQETQYFGPGTRLLVL.

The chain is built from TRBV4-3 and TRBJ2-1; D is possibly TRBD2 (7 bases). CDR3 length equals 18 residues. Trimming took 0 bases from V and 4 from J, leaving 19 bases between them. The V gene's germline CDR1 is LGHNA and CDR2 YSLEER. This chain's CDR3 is CASSQDRGRASPYNEQFF. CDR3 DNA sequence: TGCGCCAGCAGCCAAGATAGGGGGAGGGCCTCCCCTTACAATGAGCAGTTCTTC.

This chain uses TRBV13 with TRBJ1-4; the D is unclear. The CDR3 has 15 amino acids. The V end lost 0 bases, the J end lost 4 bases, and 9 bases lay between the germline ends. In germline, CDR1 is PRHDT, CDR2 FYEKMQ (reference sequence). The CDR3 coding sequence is TGTGCCAGCAGCTTAGGCCCCCAGGTTAATGAAAAACTGTTTTTT. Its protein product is CASSLGPQVNEKLFF.